The present T cell receptor beta chain was sequenced within a study of blood T cell repertoires in COVID-19. Germline trimming cut 4 bases from V and 6 bases from J; bases unmatched to any gene: 5. The CDR3 extends over 14 amino acids. Germline loops: CDR1 SGHRS, CDR2 YFSETQ. Only in-frame clones appear in the TCRdb table, and some are missing; sequencing was by immunoSEQ multiplex PCR. The table has 150,000 or so clones, roughly 89% seen once. The sequence was collected from a human donor in a cohort sampled during active COVID-19. The genes are TRBV5-1 and TRBJ2-7, with 12 bases aligning to TRBD2. Sequencing was done on a sample of peripheral blood. This chain's CDR3 is CASSPGLAGSEQYF. The CDR3 DNA is TGCGCCAGCAGCCCGGGACTAGCGGGTAGCGAGCAGTACTTC.